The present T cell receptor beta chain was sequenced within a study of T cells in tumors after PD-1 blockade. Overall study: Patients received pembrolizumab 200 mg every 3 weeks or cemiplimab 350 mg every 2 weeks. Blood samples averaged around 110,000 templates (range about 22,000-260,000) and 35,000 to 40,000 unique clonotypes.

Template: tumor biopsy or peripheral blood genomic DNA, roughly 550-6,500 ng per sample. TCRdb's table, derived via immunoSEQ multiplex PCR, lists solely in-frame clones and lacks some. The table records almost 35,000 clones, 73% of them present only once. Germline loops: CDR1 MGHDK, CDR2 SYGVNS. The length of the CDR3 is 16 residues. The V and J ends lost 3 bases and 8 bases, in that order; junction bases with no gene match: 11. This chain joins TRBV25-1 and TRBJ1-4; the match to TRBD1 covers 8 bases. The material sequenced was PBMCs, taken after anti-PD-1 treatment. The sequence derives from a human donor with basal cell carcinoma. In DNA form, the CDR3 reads TGTGCCAGCAGTGATGCCGGACAGGGAATTTACGAAAAACTGTTTTTT. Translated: CASSDAGQGIYEKLFF.